This T cell receptor beta chain was retrieved from a study of tumor-infiltrating lymphocytes in primary liver carcinoma. Study-wide context: Tumor lesions were T1-T3 N0M0 and spanned about 4.2 to 11 cm. Study-level findings and limits: Blood's top-250-clone fraction was significantly lower than that of tumors (p = 0.039). Unsorted bulk processing meant the study did not compare CD4+ and CD8+ repertoires.

This clonotype was found many times. The antigen is unknown. The CDR3 loop spans 16 amino acids. Germline values: CDR1 SGHAT, CDR2 FQNNGV. Trimming stripped 4 bases from V and 3 bases from J, with 19 bases between. Total RNA (around 510 ng) served as template for TCR beta cDNA synthesis primed by a constant-region primer. Construction of TCR beta libraries relied on three successive nested multiplex PCR rounds employing slightly modified ARM-PCR. Use of TRBV1-TRBV30 forward primers with a C-beta reverse primer characterized the first two PCR rounds, which lasted approximately 11 cycles each. From the multiplex PCR reads, TCRdb called clonotypes with MiXCR, one entry per CDR3 protein. The sample contains 310,000 or so distinct CDR3 sequences, roughly three fifths of which appear only once. In addition to blood RNA drawn from unsorted whole blood, germline DNA was extracted. Investigators obtained approximately 4 milliliters of peripheral blood ahead of surgery.

Input material: peripheral blood. V and J are TRBV11-2 and TRBJ2-7, with D uncertain. This receptor was identified in a woman aged 25 to 45 with primary liver carcinoma and hepatitis B virus infection. The CDR3: CASSSTPDLRSYEQYF. CDR3 DNA: TGTGCCAGCAGCTCTACCCCCGATTTGCGGAGCTACGAGCAGTACTTC.